The present T cell receptor beta chain was sequenced within a study of CD8+CD57+ T cells in acquired aplastic anemia. Profiles of TCR beta VDJ and CDR3 were generated from a genomic DNA template. A single record per CDR3 protein comes from TCRdb applying MiXCR to the reads. The sample consists of about 180,000 distinct CDR3 sequences, roughly 48% of them appearing once. The CDR3 consists of 14 residues. Per the germline V gene, CDR1 is SQVTM and CDR2 is ANQGSEA. V lost 0 bases to trimming and J lost 4 bases, with 12 bases between them. It was patients with CD8+CD57+ cell expansion by flow cytometry who were chosen for sequencing.

The source of this sequence is a human donor with aplastic anemia. The chain couples TRBV29-1 to TRBJ1-2; D might be TRBD1 (5 bases). The sequencing input was sorted CD4+, CD8+, or CD8+CD57+ T cells (not recorded which) from PBMCs. In DNA, the CDR3 is TGCAGCGTTGAAGAGTGGCAGGGTGGCTATGGCTACACCTTC. It encodes CSVEEWQGGYGYTF.